One T cell receptor beta chain is described in this entry. The antigen is not known. The CDR3 spans 15 residues. Germline CDR1 PRHDT, CDR2 FYEKMQ (reference sequence). Between the trimmed V and J ends, which lost 5 bases and 6 bases, there was a span of 19 bases. Healthy bone marrow donors made up the cohort. The PCR employed 60 Vbeta primers together with 13 Jbeta primers. Sequenced by immunoSEQ multiplex PCR; TCRdb stores in-frame clones only, minus some. This repertoire includes about 70,000 clones. The sample originates from a study of cytomegalovirus exposure and HLA in healthy donors. Study results and caveats: For TCR beta chains, V- and J-gene trimming was later linked to a missense DCLRE1C variant. Listed as cytomegalovirus-associated were 150 or so TCR beta chains. It was confirmed in vitro that a few of the CMV-associated chains were specific for CMV antigens.

Sequenced: PBMCs. The TCR comes from a female donor in good health and CMV-seropositive. The V call is TRBV13, the J call TRBJ1-2; the D gene is possibly TRBD1 (6 bases). CDR3 DNA: TGTGCCAGCAGCCCCGTGAGGGGGTTAGTCGATGGCTACACCTTC. It yields the protein CASSPVRGLVDGYTF.